Sequencing of this TCR beta chain was carried out in a study of blood T cell repertoires in COVID-19. Overall study context: The samples span acute and convalescent COVID-19 from the United States, Italy and Spain. From T cells, B-cell-depleted T cells, or PBMCs came the material, which was cDNA or gDNA.

In the authors' methods: Amplification of reference gene primers provided the estimated nucleated cell counts. The protocol was immunoSEQ multiplex PCR, while the TCRdb copy is restricted to in-frame clones and leaves out a portion. V and J calls and clone size follow that table, whereas D and trimming were derived from the DNA. The table lists about 150,000 clones, about 89% of them singletons, with around 3% in the top ten. What was sequenced was peripheral blood. The TCR comes from a man in his 60s with active or convalescent COVID-19.

The DNA of the CDR3 is TGTGCCAGCAGCTTAACTCGGTCGGGGGAAACCGGGGAGCTGTTTTTT. Protein sequence: CASSLTRSGETGELFF. The chain joins TRBV7-3 to TRBJ2-2, with D possibly TRBD2 on 6 matching bases. This CDR3 is built from 16 residues. V was clipped by 0 bases and J by 5 bases, with 13 bases between them. Germline V CDR1 and CDR2: SGHTA, FQGTGA.